This T cell receptor (beta chain) was captured in a study of T cells in localized non-small cell lung cancer. Germline V gene sequence: CDR1 GTSNPN, CDR2 SVGIG (reference sequence). The CDR3 is 14 residues long. V lost 5 bases, J lost 4 bases, and 17 bases lay in between. Concerning this clone: Its antigen is still unknown.

Profiled with immunoSEQ multiplex PCR; TCRdb holds only in-frame clones, not every one. The sample has about 16,000 clones, around 89% seen once; the top ten hold over 25%. The study, taken as a whole, reports: In uninvolved adjacent lung, T cell clonality reached its highest value, exceeding tumor. A median of about 58 of the top 100 tumor clones appeared in adjacent lung, which was paired and uninvolved. A single tumor region was sequenced, leaving heterogeneity possible.

The chain uses TRBV30 and TRBJ1-2, with D unclear. This material consisted of peripheral blood, taken before any cancer treatment. The TCR sequence derives from a female donor at least 60 years old with stage III squamous cell lung carcinoma. The DNA for the CDR3 is TGTGCCTGGGACCTCCTTACGGGGATCTATGGCTACACCTTC. This sequence encodes CAWDLLTGIYGYTF.